The 22 T cell receptor beta chains below all came from one sample that was sequenced in a study of T cell repertoires in cytomegalovirus infection. No antigen has been assigned to these receptors. One entry per CDR3 protein results from TCRdb running MiXCR on the reads. The data show 100,000 to 120,000 distinct CDR3 sequences, with 30% seen just once and more than 35% held by the top ten. The material was CD8+ T cells from cultured PBMCs, obtained from culture after CMV antigen stimulation. The receptors were gathered from a human donor in good health (CMV status not recorded). Some clones in this sample may be carry-over from other donors' samples.

This chain uses TRBV20-1 with TRBJ2-3, with TRBD2 matching 8 bases. The CDR3 contains 16 residues. The germline gives CDR1 DFQATT, CDR2 SNEGSKA (reference sequence). With 2 bases clipped from V and 4 bases from J, the junction kept 11 bases outside the gene matches. The CDR3 DNA is TGCAGTGCTAGACCCCGGGGGGGGGCAATATCAGATACGCAGTATTTT. This codes for CSARPRGGAISDTQYF.

V and J are TRBV7-9 and TRBJ2-7; 7 bases line up with TRBD1. Germline V CDR1 and CDR2: SEHNR, FQNEAQ (reference sequence). V shed 4 bases and J 9 bases; nucleotides not matched to a gene: 9. The CDR3 spans 13 residues. The CDR3 nucleotides read TGTGCCAGCAGCTCTCTACCGGACAGGAGGCAGTACTTC. Its protein product is CASSSLPDRRQYF.

The gene calls are TRBV20-1 and TRBJ2-1, with 7 bases identical to TRBD2. In germline, CDR1 is DFQATT, CDR2 SNEGSKA (reference sequence). The CDR3 has 14 residues. The ends lost 1 base at V and 6 bases at J; junction bases unmatched: 6. The CDR3 here is CSARVVAGRNEQFF. The CDR3, as DNA: TGCAGTGCTAGAGTTGTAGCGGGCCGCAATGAGCAGTTCTTC.

The J gene is TRBJ2-7, the V gene TRBV29-1; D remains unclear. Germline-derived CDR1 and CDR2 are SQVTM and ANQGSEA. This CDR3 contains 11 residues. V lost 1 base and J 5 bases, leaving 6 bases between the germline ends. The CDR3 coding sequence is TGCAGCGTTGAAGGAGAGAACGAGCAGTACTTC. Protein sequence: CSVEGENEQYF.

In this sample, this clonotype turned up a few times. The rearrangement links TRBV7-2 to TRBJ1-2, with D possibly matching TRBD1 (6 bases). Between the trimmed V and J ends, which lost 1 base and 0 bases, there was a span of 9 bases. Per the germline V gene, CDR1 is SGHTA and CDR2 is FQGNSA. This CDR3 is built from 15 residues. The CDR3 sequence: CASSLVGAANYGYTF. The CDR3 DNA follows: TGTGCCAGCAGCTTAGTGGGGGCAGCTAACTATGGCTACACCTTC.

The rearrangement links TRBV7-2 to TRBJ2-3; D is possibly TRBD2 (5 bases). Germline values: CDR1 SGHTA, CDR2 FQGNSA. The V gene lost 5 bases and the J gene lost 6 bases, with 21 bases spanning the gap. This CDR3 has 16 amino acids. CDR3 nucleotides: TGTGCCAGCAGCGATAGTAGGGCGGGCCTCGTGGATACGCAGTATTTT. Amino acids: CASSDSRAGLVDTQYF.

The rearrangement uses TRBV11-2 and TRBJ1-1, with D possibly TRBD1 on 5 matching bases. Germline values: CDR1 SGHAT, CDR2 FQNNGV. The CDR3 loop spans 12 amino acids. Trimming shortened V by 5 bases and J by 10 bases, and 14 bases separated the two germline ends. The CDR3 DNA reads TGTGCCAGCAGCGCTCGGCCCGGGGGAGCTTTCTTT. Translation: CASSARPGGAFF.

The CDR3 region is CASSSSGGVTPGELFF. In nucleotides, the CDR3 is TGTGCCAGCAGCTCGTCCGGGGGGGTGACGCCCGGGGAGCTGTTTTTT. The V call is TRBV7-9, the J call TRBJ2-2, with TRBD2 identical over 8 bases. V was pared by 4 bases and J by 6 bases, with 10 bases of the junction left unmatched. Germline loops: CDR1 SEHNR, CDR2 FQNEAQ (reference sequence). CDR3 length equals 16 residues.

This clonotype was observed a handful of times. This CDR3 fails to terminate in the conserved phenylalanine or tryptophan, so it likely reflects a read error. No DNA is shown, since the ends of the CDR3 on it are uncertain; the CDR3 is the one TCRdb lists. The chain carries TRBV7-2 and TRBJ2-3; TRBD2 reflects the table's D call only, with no check against the DNA. The germline gives CDR1 SGHTA, CDR2 FQGNSA. The CDR3 adds up to 14 amino acids, both ends counted. Here the CDR3 reads CASSWLGLAGGASL.

This clonotype has only one observation. The chain combines TRBV4-3 with TRBJ2-3, with 10 nucleotides matching TRBD2. The J segment lost 0 bases and the V segment lost 0 bases, leaving 15 bases of the junction unmatched. The CDR3 length is 21 residues. Germline-derived CDR1 and CDR2 are LGHNA and YSLEER. DNA for the CDR3: TGCGCCAGCAGCCAAGATCGCCCAGCGGGGGGGCCGCTTTTTAGCACAGATACGCAGTATTTT. Its protein product is CASSQDRPAGGPLFSTDTQYF.

The chain employs TRBV27 and TRBJ2-2; D tentatively fits TRBD1 or TRBD2 (5 bases each). CDR3 size: 17 residues. Between the trimmed V and J ends, which lost 2 bases and 1 base, there was a span of 14 bases. Germline V gene sequence: CDR1 MNHEY, CDR2 SMNVEV (reference sequence). In DNA, the CDR3 is TGTGCCAGCAGTTTAAGAGGGCTGGGGGTGAACACCGGGGAGCTGTTTTTT. Translation: CASSLRGLGVNTGELFF.

This clonotype was counted ten times or more. The V call is TRBV7-6, the J call TRBJ2-1, with a possible D match to TRBD1 (6 bases). CDR3 size: 15 residues. Germline V gives CDR1 SGHVS, CDR2 FNYEAQ. V was shortened by 5 bases and J by 4 bases, with 15 bases between the two germline ends. CDR3: CASSTRSGEYNEQFF. The CDR3 DNA reads as TGTGCCAGCAGCACAAGGTCAGGGGAATACAATGAGCAGTTCTTC.

The J gene is TRBJ1-2, the V gene TRBV29-1; D uncertain. With 3 bases removed from V and 1 base from J, the gap between germline ends came to 21 bases. The germline V gene has CDR1 SQVTM and CDR2 ANQGSEA. The CDR3 is made up of 17 amino acids. CDR3 bases: TGCAGCGTTGAGAGTTCTCGGATCCGGCGGGGTAACTATGGCTACACCTTC. This codes for CSVESSRIRRGNYGYTF.

CDR3 bases: TGTGCCGTCGGGGGGGCACACAGCACAGATACGCAGTATTTT. It yields the protein CAVGGAHSTDTQYF. The chain employs TRBV27 and TRBJ2-3; 8 nucleotides agree with TRBD2. Germline V CDR1 and CDR2: MNHEY, SMNVEV (reference sequence). V shed 11 bases and J 0 bases; nucleotides not matched to a gene: 7. There are 14 residues in the CDR3.

This clonotype was seen repeatedly, ten times or more. V usage is TRBV19 and J usage is TRBJ1-5, with TRBD1 matching over 7 bases. The CDR3 is made up of 15 amino acids. The germline CDR1 and CDR2 sequences are LNHDA and SQIVND (reference sequence). Trimming at V came to 5 bases and at J to 3 bases, leaving 7 bases not matched to a gene. DNA of the CDR3: TGTGCCAGTAGTCCCCAGGGGGGAGCCAATCAGCCCCAGCATTTT. Its translation is CASSPQGGANQPQHF.

The V gene is TRBV4-2, the J gene TRBJ2-7, with D hard to call. Trimming took off 1 base at V and 6 bases at J, with 4 bases between the two ends. CDR1 is LGHNA, CDR2 YNFKEQ, per germline. This CDR3 has 11 residues. The DNA for the CDR3 is TGTGCCAGCAGCCAAGGGAGCGAGCAGTACTTC. Its protein is CASSQGSEQYF.

V usage is TRBV3-1 and J usage is TRBJ2-3; no firm D call. Germline V lookup: CDR1 LGHDT, CDR2 YNNKEL (reference sequence). Trimming took off 0 bases at V and 1 base at J, with 2 bases between the two ends. This CDR3 spans 13 amino acids. The DNA for the CDR3 is TGTGCCAGCAGCCAAGAAGGCACAGATACGCAGTATTTT. Translated, it gives CASSQEGTDTQYF.

This clonotype was observed a few times. The chain combines TRBV9 with TRBJ2-7, with D perhaps TRBD1 (5 bases). CDR1 is SGDLS, CDR2 YYNGEE, per germline. Trimming removed 3 bases from V and 3 bases from J, with 13 bases in between. The CDR3 is 14 amino acids. CDR3 protein: CASSGGTENYEQYF. The CDR3 DNA sequence: TGTGCCAGCAGCGGGGGCACCGAGAACTACGAGCAGTACTTC.

This rearrangement joins TRBV7-6 to TRBJ2-5, with 16 bases aligning to TRBD2. Germline CDR1 is SGHVS and CDR2 is FNYEAQ. This CDR3 comprises 21 residues. V shed 1 base and J 4 bases; nucleotides not matched to a gene: 15. This CDR3 is CASSLVPLTGTSGGDGETQYF. DNA of the CDR3: TGTGCCAGCAGCTTAGTACCATTAACCGGGACTAGCGGGGGGGACGGAGAGACCCAGTACTTC.

This clonotype was detected only a few times. The chain links TRBV7-3 to TRBJ2-1; 8 bases match TRBD2. In germline, CDR1 is SGHTA, CDR2 FQGTGA. The CDR3 loop spans 14 amino acids. Trimming took 5 bases from V and 5 from J; bases not matched to a gene: 5. CDR3 sequence reads: CASSAAGANNEQFF. Here the CDR3 DNA reads TGTGCCAGCAGCGCAGCGGGGGCCAACAATGAGCAGTTCTTC.

The chain recombines TRBV4-1 with TRBJ1-2; 8 nucleotides match TRBD1. The germline gives CDR1 MGHRA, CDR2 YSYEKL. V was pared by 0 bases and J by 3 bases, with 0 bases of the junction left unmatched. The CDR3 runs 14 residues. The CDR3 DNA sequence: TGCGCCAGCAGCCAAGACAGGGGGCACTATGGCTACACCTTC. Translation gives CASSQDRGHYGYTF.

The V call is TRBV7-8, the J call TRBJ2-7; D assignment may be TRBD1 or TRBD2 (5 bases each). This CDR3 is 15 amino acids long. V was shortened by 0 bases and J by 0 bases, with 9 bases between the two germline ends. Germline V gene lookup returns CDR1 SGHVS and CDR2 FQNEAQ. The CDR3 sequence: CASSLAAGSSYEQYF. The CDR3 bases are TGTGCCAGCAGCTTAGCTGCAGGGAGCTCCTACGAGCAGTACTTC.